This T cell receptor beta chain was captured by sequencing in a study of CD8 T cells in ankylosing spondylitis. The study's findings and limits: With a CD8+ phenotype, disease-linked clones were relatively rare in peripheral blood. Matched ankylosing spondylitis synovial fluid reportedly showed significant enrichment of disease-linked clones. There was a TCR beta motif, made of several highly homologous variants, that appeared characteristic of ankylosing spondylitis blood.

Ten or more counts support this clonotype. Its antigen is not identified. The authors made TCR beta libraries by quantitative 5'-RACE with molecular barcodes. Each CDR3 protein gets one entry after TCRdb re-called the 5' RACE reads with MiXCR. The data show approximately 130,000 distinct CDR3 sequences, roughly a tenth seen once. Trimming took 1 base from V and 8 from J, leaving 9 bases between them. There are 13 residues in the CDR3. The gene calls are TRBV12-3 or TRBV12-4 and TRBJ2-1; D call uncertain. The sequence derives from a male donor with ankylosing spondylitis or in good health (not recorded which). The sequencing sample was made of blood, either unsorted or a sorted T cell fraction (not recorded which). Here the CDR3 DNA reads TGTGCCAGCAGTTTAGGGCAACTCTATGAGCAGTTCTTC. Its translation: CASSLGQLYEQFF.